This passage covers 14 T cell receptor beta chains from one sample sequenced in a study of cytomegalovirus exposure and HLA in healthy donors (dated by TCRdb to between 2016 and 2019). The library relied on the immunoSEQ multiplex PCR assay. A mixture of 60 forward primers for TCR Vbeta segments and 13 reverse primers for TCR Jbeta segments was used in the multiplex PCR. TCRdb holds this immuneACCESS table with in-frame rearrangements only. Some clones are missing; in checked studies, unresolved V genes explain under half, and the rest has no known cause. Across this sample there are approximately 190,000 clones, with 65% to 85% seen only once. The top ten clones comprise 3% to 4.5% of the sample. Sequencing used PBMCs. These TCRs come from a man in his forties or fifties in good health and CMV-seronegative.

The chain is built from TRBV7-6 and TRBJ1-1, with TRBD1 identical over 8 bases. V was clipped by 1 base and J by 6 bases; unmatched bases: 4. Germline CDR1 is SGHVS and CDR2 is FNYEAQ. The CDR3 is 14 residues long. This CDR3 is CASSLGGQVPEAFF. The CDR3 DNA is TGTGCCAGCAGCTTAGGGGGACAGGTCCCTGAAGCTTTCTTT.

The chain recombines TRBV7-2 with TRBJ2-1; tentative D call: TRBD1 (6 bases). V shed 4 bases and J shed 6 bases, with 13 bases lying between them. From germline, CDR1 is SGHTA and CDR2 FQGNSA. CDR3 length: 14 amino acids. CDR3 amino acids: CASSWRLGGNEQFF. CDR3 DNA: TGTGCCAGCAGCTGGCGATTAGGGGGCAATGAGCAGTTCTTC.

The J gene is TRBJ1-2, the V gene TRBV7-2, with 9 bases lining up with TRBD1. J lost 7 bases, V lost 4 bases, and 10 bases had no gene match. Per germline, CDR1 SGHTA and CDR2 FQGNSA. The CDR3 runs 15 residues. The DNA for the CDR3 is TGTGCCAGCAGCTCCGACAGGGGGGACCTCGGTGGCTACACCTTC. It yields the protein CASSSDRGDLGGYTF.

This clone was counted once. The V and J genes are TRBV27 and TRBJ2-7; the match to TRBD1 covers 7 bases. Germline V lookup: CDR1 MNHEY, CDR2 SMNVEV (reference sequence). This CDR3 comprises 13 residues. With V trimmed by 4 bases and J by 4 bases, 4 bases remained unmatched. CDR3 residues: CASSSDRDYEQYF. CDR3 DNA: TGTGCCAGCAGTTCTGACAGGGATTACGAGCAGTACTTC.

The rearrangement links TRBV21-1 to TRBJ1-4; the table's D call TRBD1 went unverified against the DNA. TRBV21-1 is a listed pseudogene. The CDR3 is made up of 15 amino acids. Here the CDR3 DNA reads TGTGCCAGCAGTCTTCTAGGACAGGGGGGTGAAAAACTGTTTTTT. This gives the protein CASSLLGQGGEKLFF.

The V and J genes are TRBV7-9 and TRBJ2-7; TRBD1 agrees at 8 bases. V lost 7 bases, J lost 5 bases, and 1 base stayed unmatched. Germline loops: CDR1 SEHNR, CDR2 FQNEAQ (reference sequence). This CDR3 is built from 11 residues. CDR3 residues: CASTGGNEQYF. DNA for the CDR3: TGTGCCAGCACAGGGGGCAACGAGCAGTACTTC. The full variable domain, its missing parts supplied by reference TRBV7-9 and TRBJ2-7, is DTGVSQNPRHKITKRGQNVTFRCDPISEHNRLYWYRQTLGQGPEFLTYFQNEAQLEKSRLLSDRFSAERPKGSFSTLEIQRTEQGDSAMYLCASTGGNEQYFGPGTRLTVT.

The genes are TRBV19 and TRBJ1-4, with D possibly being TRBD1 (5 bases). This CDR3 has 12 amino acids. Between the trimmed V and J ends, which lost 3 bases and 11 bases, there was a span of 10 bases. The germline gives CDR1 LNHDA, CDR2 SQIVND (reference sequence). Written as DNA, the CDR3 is TGTGCCAGTAGTATGCGGGGGGAGAAACTGTTTTTT. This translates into CASSMRGEKLFF.

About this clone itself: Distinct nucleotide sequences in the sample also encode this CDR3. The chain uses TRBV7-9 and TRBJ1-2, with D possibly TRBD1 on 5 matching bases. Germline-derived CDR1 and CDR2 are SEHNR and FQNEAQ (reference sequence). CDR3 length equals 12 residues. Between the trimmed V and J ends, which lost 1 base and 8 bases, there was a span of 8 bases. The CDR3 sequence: CASSLEQGGYTF. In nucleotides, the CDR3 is TGTGCCAGCAGCTTAGAGCAGGGAGGCTACACCTTC.

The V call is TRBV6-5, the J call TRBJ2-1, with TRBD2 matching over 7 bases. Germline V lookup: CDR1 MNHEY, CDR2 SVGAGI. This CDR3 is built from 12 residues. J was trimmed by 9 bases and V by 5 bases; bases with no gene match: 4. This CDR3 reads CASSGGGREQFF. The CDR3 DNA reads TGTGCCAGCAGTGGCGGGGGTCGTGAGCAGTTCTTC.

CDR3 sequence: CASSSSGATEAFF. The DNA of the CDR3 is TGCGCCAGCAGCTCATCAGGGGCCACTGAAGCTTTCTTT. V gene TRBV5-1 combines with J gene TRBJ1-1, with D possibly TRBD1 on 6 matching bases. The ends were cut back, 3 bases at V and 4 bases at J, with 10 bases in the middle. Germline CDR1 and CDR2: SGHRS and YFSETQ. The CDR3 loop spans 13 amino acids.

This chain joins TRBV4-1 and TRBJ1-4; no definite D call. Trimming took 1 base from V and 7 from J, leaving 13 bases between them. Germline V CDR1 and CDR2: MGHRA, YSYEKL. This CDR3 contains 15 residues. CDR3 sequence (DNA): TGCGCCAGCAGCCAAGGCGAGGGCCTCAGTGAAAAACTGTTTTTT. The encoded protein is CASSQGEGLSEKLFF.

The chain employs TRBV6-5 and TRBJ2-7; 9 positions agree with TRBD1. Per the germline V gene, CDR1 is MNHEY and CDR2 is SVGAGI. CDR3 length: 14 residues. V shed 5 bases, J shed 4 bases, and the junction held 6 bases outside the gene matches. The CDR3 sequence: CASSRQGELYEQYF. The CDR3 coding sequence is TGTGCCAGCAGTCGACAGGGGGAGTTGTACGAGCAGTACTTC.

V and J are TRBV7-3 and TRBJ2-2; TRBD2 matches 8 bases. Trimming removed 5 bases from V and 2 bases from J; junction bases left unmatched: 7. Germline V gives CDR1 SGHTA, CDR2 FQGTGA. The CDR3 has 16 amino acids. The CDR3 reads CASSPIAGTNTGELFF. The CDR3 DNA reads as TGTGCCAGCAGCCCCATAGCGGGGACCAACACCGGGGAGCTGTTTTTT.

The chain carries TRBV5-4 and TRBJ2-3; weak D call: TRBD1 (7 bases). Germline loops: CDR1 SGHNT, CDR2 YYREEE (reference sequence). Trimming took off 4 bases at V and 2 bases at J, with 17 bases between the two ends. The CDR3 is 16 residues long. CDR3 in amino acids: CASSQGGRLITDTQYF. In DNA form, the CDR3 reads TGTGCCAGCAGCCAGGGGGGTCGGCTGATCACAGATACGCAGTATTTT. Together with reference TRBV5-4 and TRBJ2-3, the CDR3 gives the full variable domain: ETGVTQSPTHLIKTRGQQVTLRCSSQSGHNTVSWYQQALGQGPQFIFQYYREEENGRGNFPPRFSGLQFPNYSSELNVNALELDDSALYLCASSQGGRLITDTQYFGPGTRLTVL.